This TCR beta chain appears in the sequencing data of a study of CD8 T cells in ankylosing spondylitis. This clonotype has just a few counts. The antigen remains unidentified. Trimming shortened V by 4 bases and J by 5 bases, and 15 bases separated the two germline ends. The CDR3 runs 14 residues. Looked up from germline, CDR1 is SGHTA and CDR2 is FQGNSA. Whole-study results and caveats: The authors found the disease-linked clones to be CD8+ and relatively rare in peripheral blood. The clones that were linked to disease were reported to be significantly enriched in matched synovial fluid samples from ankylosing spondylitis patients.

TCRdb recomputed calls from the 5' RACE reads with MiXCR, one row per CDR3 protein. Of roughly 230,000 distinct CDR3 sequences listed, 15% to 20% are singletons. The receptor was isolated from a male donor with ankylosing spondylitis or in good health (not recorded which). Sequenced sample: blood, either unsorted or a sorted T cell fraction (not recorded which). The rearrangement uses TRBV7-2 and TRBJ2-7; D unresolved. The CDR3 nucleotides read TGTGCCAGCAGCTCGAGATTAATTCCACACGAGCAGTACTTC. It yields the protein CASSSRLIPHEQYF.